This T cell receptor (beta chain) appears in the sequencing data of a study of Graves' ophthalmopathy and Graves' hyperthyroidism. Study-wide results and caveats: Prediction of ophthalmopathy progression reached roughly 70% sensitivity and about 72% specificity. Most expanded clonotypes from thyroid (those above 0.001 frequency) were also found in blood.

Thyroid ultrasound, orbital computed tomography, TRAb, serum thyroxine and clinical symptoms formed the basis of diagnosis. This clonotype came up a few times. Its specificity is unknown. Amplification targeted the TCR beta CDR3 regions, with RNA transcripts as the source material. First-round RT-PCR used HTBI primers; second-round multiplex PCR followed. TCRdb fed the multiplex PCR reads into MiXCR, producing one record per CDR3 protein. This table holds 740,000 or so distinct CDR3 sequences, 40% found once. After removal of 0 bases from V and 5 bases from J, the junction contained 4 bases not matched to a gene. This CDR3 has 16 residues. Germline V gives CDR1 SEHNR, CDR2 FQNEAQ (reference sequence).

Sequencing input: peripheral blood. The gene calls are TRBV7-9 and TRBJ1-2; TRBD1 agrees at 12 bases. This TCR derives from an adult man with Graves' ophthalmopathy. CDR3 DNA sequence: TGTGCCAGCAGCTTAGCGTTGGGACAGGGGGCATATGGCTACACCTTC. It is translated as CASSLALGQGAYGYTF.